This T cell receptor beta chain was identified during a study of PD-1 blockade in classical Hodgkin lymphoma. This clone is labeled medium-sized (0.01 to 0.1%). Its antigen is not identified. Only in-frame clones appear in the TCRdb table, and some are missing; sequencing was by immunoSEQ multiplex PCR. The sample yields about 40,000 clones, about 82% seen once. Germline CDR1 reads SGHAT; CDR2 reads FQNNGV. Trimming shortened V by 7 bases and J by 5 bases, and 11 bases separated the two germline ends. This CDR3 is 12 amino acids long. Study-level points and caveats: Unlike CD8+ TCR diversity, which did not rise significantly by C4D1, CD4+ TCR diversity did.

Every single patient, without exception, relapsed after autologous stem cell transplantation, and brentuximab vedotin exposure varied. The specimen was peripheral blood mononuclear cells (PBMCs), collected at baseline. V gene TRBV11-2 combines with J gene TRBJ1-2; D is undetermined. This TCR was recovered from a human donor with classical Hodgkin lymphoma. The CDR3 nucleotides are TGTGCCAGCACCTCGACGGGTTATGGCTACACCTTC. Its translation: CASTSTGYGYTF.